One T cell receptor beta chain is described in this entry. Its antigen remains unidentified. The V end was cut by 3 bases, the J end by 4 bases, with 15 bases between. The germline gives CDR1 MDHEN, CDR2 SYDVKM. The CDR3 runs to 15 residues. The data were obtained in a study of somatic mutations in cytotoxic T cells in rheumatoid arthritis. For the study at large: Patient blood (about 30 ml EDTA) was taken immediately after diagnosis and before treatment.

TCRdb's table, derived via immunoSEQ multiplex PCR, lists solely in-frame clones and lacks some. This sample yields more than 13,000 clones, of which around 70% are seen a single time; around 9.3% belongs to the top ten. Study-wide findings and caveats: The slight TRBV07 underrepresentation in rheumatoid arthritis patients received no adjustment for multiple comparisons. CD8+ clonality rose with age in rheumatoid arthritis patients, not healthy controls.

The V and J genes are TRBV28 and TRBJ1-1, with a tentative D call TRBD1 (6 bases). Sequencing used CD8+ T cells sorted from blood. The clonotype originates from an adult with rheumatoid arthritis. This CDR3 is CASSFLGGGSTEAFF. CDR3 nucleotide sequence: TGTGCCAGCAGTTTTTTGGGGGGCGGGAGCACTGAAGCTTTCTTT.